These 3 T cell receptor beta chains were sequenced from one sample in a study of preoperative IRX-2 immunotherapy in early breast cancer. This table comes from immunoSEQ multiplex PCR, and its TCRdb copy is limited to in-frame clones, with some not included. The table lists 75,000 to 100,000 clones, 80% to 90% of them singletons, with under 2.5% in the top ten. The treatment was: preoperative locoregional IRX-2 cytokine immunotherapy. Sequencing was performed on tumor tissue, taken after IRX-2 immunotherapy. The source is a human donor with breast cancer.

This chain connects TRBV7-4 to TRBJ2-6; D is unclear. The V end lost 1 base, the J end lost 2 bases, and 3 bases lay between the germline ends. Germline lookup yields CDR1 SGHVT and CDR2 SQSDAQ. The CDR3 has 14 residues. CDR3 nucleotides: TGTGCCAGCAGCTTAGGAGCTGGGGCCAACGTCCTGACTTTC. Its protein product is CASSLGAGANVLTF.

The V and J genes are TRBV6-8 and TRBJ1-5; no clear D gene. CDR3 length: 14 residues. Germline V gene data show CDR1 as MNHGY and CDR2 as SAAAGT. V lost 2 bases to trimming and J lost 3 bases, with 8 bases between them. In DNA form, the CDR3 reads TGTGCCAGCAGTTACATAGGACCCAATCAGCCCCAGCATTTT. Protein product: CASSYIGPNQPQHF.

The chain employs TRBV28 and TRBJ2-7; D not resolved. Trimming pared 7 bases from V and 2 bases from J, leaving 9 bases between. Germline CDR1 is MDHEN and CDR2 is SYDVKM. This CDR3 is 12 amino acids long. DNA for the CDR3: TGTGCCAGCATGCTCGAACCCTACGAGCAGTACTTC. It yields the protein CASMLEPYEQYF.